The rows below give T cell receptor beta chains drawn from one sample of a study of OX40 agonist ivuxolimab in advanced cancers. Assay: immunoSEQ multiplex PCR; the TCRdb copy retains only in-frame clones and omits some. Of over 25,000 clones in the sample, approximately 85% are singletons; the top ten hold about half. This specimen consisted of CD4+ or CD8+ T cells sorted from blood, obtained in a trial of the OX40 agonist ivuxolimab. Receptors were obtained from an adult with an advanced solid tumor such as melanoma, head and neck, liver or kidney cancer. The CDR3 runs from the conserved cysteine through the conserved F or W. The D gene is left open where the match is weak. Part of the rows lack a size; the others show once, few, many or a class for expanded clones.

J | D | V | size | CDR3 | DNA
TRBJ2-1 | TRBD1 | TRBV9 | . | CASSVSTGAYNEQFF | TGTGCCAGCAGCGTATCGACAGGGGCCTACAATGAGCAGTTCTTC
TRBJ2-3 | . | TRBV19 | few | CASTRTVGTDTQYF | TGTGCCAGTACTAGGACGGTCGGCACAGATACGCAGTATTTT
TRBJ2-7 | . | TRBV6-6 | once | CASSPGRGSEQYF | TGTGCCAGCAGTCCGGGCCGCGGGTCCGAGCAGTACTTC
TRBJ1-1 | . | TRBV9 | . | CASSPSGLGDEAFF | TGTGCCAGCAGCCCATCCGGCCTGGGGGATGAAGCTTTCTTT
TRBJ2-5 | . | TRBV14 | few | CASSQDWDTQYF | TGTGCCAGCAGCCAAGATTGGGATACCCAGTACTTC
TRBJ2-2 | . | TRBV7-2 | . | CASSLSATGELFF | TGTGCCAGCAGCTTATCGGCCACCGGGGAGCTGTTTTTT
TRBJ2-2 | TRBD1 | TRBV6-5 | . | CASRLGQGYGGELFF | TGTGCCAGCAGGCTAGGACAGGGATATGGCGGGGAGCTGTTTTTT
TRBJ2-7 | . | TRBV27 | . | CASSFNDRYEQYF | TGTGCCAGCAGTTTCAACGACAGGTACGAGCAGTACTTC
TRBJ1-4 | . | TRBV10-3 | . | CAISESEGSGSEKLFF | TGTGCCATCAGTGAATCGGAGGGAAGCGGGAGTGAAAAACTGTTTTTT
TRBJ1-1 | . | TRBV7-3 | . | CASSPDGYSTEAFF | TGTGCCAGCAGCCCCGACGGGTATAGCACTGAAGCTTTCTTT
TRBJ1-1 | . | TRBV18 | . | CASKDVFSEAFF | TGTGCCAGCAAGGACGTATTCTCTGAAGCTTTCTTT
TRBJ1-1 | . | TRBV7-6 | . | CASSLSAASSREAFF | TGTGCCAGCAGCTTAAGTGCGGCGTCCTCCCGCGAAGCTTTCTTT
TRBJ2-3 | TRBD1 | TRBV5-1 | . | CASSFLGGAVDTQYF | TGCGCCAGCAGCTTCTTAGGGGGCGCGGTAGATACGCAGTATTTT
TRBJ1-2 | . | TRBV27 | . | CASSWVPNYGYTF | TGTGCCAGCAGTTGGGTCCCTAACTATGGCTACACCTTC
TRBJ2-7 | TRBD1 | TRBV28 | . | CASSHGTGGTYEQYF | TGTGCCAGCAGTCACGGGACAGGGGGGACCTACGAGCAGTACTTC
TRBJ2-7 | . | TRBV25-1 | . | CASRDAYEQYF | TGTGCCAGCAGAGATGCCTACGAGCAGTACTTC